The rows below give T cell receptor beta chains drawn from one sample of a study of OX40 agonist ivuxolimab in advanced cancers. Profiling relied on immunoSEQ multiplex PCR, and the TCRdb table lists in-frame clones only, not all of them. In the table there are about 32,000 clones, around nine tenths of which are singletons. The sample consisted of CD4+ or CD8+ T cells sorted from blood, taken in a trial of the OX40 agonist ivuxolimab. The receptor source for this set is an adult with an advanced solid tumor such as melanoma, head and neck, liver or kidney cancer. CDR3s include the opening cysteine and the closing phenylalanine or tryptophan. D genes are given only for firm matches. Expanded clones get a size class; other rows say once, few or many, or leave the size out.

CDR3 length: 15; V gene: TRBV28; D gene: NA; clone size: NA; J gene: TRBJ2-3; CDR3 DNA: TGTGCCAGCAGCCTCGGAGCAGGGAACACAGATACGCAGTATTTT; CDR3 protein: CASSLGAGNTDTQYF
CDR3 length: 14; V gene: TRBV27; D gene: NA; clone size: NA; J gene: TRBJ1-4; CDR3 DNA: TGTGCCAGCAGTTATGGGGGACGTGCTGAAAAACTGTTTTTT; CDR3 protein: CASSYGGRAEKLFF
CDR3 length: 15; V gene: TRBV9; D gene: NA; clone size: NA; J gene: TRBJ1-1; CDR3 DNA: TGTGCCAGCAGCGTCGGTGGTCTAGGAGACACTGAAGCTTTCTTT; CDR3 protein: CASSVGGLGDTEAFF
CDR3 length: 11; V gene: TRBV2; D gene: NA; clone size: NA; J gene: TRBJ2-7; CDR3 DNA: TGTGCCAGCAGTGACACAGGCGAGCAGTACTTC; CDR3 protein: CASSDTGEQYF
CDR3 length: 14; V gene: TRBV18; D gene: NA; clone size: NA; J gene: TRBJ1-5; CDR3 DNA: TGTGCCAGCTCACCAGGACAAATCAATCAGCCCCAGCATTTT; CDR3 protein: CASSPGQINQPQHF
CDR3 length: 14; V gene: TRBV2; D gene: TRBD1; clone size: NA; J gene: TRBJ1-5; CDR3 DNA: TGTGCCAGCAGTGATCAGGGGGCCAATCAGCCCCAGCATTTT; CDR3 protein: CASSDQGANQPQHF
CDR3 length: 15; V gene: TRBV11-3; D gene: NA; clone size: NA; J gene: TRBJ2-1; CDR3 DNA: TGTGCCAGCAGCTTGGGGGGCTTTTTGGGCAATGAGCAGTTCTTC; CDR3 protein: CASSLGGFLGNEQFF
CDR3 length: 10; V gene: TRBV29-1; D gene: NA; clone size: NA; J gene: TRBJ2-2; CDR3 DNA: TGCAGCGTTGAAGCCGGGGAGCTGTTTTTT; CDR3 protein: CSVEAGELFF
CDR3 length: 20; V gene: TRBV6-1; D gene: TRBD2; clone size: NA; J gene: TRBJ2-1; CDR3 DNA: TGTGCCAGCAGTGGCCCGGCGACTAGCGGGGGGCCGAGCTCCTACAATGAGCAGTTCTTC; CDR3 protein: CASSGPATSGGPSSYNEQFF
CDR3 length: 14; V gene: TRBV27; D gene: NA; clone size: NA; J gene: TRBJ2-3; CDR3 DNA: TGTGCCAGCAGGGTAGGAGGTAGCACAGATACGCAGTATTTT; CDR3 protein: CASRVGGSTDTQYF
CDR3 length: 14; V gene: TRBV2; D gene: TRBD2; clone size: NA; J gene: TRBJ2-3; CDR3 DNA: TGTGCCACCCGACTAGCGGGGGGCACAGATACGCAGTATTTT; CDR3 protein: CATRLAGGTDTQYF
CDR3 length: 14; V gene: TRBV13; D gene: NA; clone size: NA; J gene: TRBJ2-1; CDR3 DNA: TGTGCCAGCAGTCGGGACACTAGCTACAATGAGCAGTTCTTC; CDR3 protein: CASSRDTSYNEQFF
CDR3 length: 14; V gene: TRBV7-8; D gene: NA; clone size: NA; J gene: TRBJ1-6; CDR3 DNA: TGTGCCAGCAGCTTACGACAGATTAATTCACCCCTCCACTTT; CDR3 protein: CASSLRQINSPLHF
CDR3 length: 16; V gene: TRBV29-1; D gene: TRBD1; clone size: NA; J gene: TRBJ2-7; CDR3 DNA: TGCAGCGTTGAAGAAGCGAGCAGGGGGCATAATTACGAGCAGTACTTC; CDR3 protein: CSVEEASRGHNYEQYF
CDR3 length: 14; V gene: TRBV6-1; D gene: NA; clone size: NA; J gene: TRBJ1-5; CDR3 DNA: TGTGCCAGCAGTGAAAGGGCAGGGAATCAGCCCCAGCATTTT; CDR3 protein: CASSERAGNQPQHF
CDR3 length: 12; V gene: TRBV7-9; D gene: NA; clone size: once; J gene: TRBJ2-5; CDR3 DNA: TGTGCCAGCAGCTTAGCCTGGGAGACCCAGTACTTC; CDR3 protein: CASSLAWETQYF
CDR3 length: 11; V gene: TRBV20-1; D gene: NA; clone size: once; J gene: TRBJ2-7; CDR3 DNA: TGCACTGCGACTGATTCCTACGAGCAGTACTTC; CDR3 protein: CTATDSYEQYF
CDR3 length: 12; V gene: TRBV27; D gene: NA; clone size: NA; J gene: TRBJ2-5; CDR3 DNA: TGTGCCACCACGGACAGACAAGAGACCCAGTACTTC; CDR3 protein: CATTDRQETQYF
CDR3 length: 15; V gene: TRBV4-1; D gene: TRBD1; clone size: NA; J gene: TRBJ2-5; CDR3 DNA: TGCGCCAGCAGCCCAGGACAGGGGATGTTTGAGACCCAGTACTTC; CDR3 protein: CASSPGQGMFETQYF
CDR3 length: 13; V gene: TRBV7-3; D gene: NA; clone size: NA; J gene: TRBJ2-1; CDR3 DNA: TGTGCCAGCAGCACCGCGGCCTACAATGAGCAGTTCTTC; CDR3 protein: CASSTAAYNEQFF
CDR3 length: 12; V gene: TRBV27; D gene: NA; clone size: NA; J gene: TRBJ2-7; CDR3 DNA: TGTGCCAGCAGTCCCGCCGGACACGAGCAGTACTTC; CDR3 protein: CASSPAGHEQYF
CDR3 length: 11; V gene: TRBV7-9; D gene: NA; clone size: NA; J gene: TRBJ2-7; CDR3 DNA: TGTGCCAGCAGCTTCGGGTGGGAGCAGTACTTC; CDR3 protein: CASSFGWEQYF
CDR3 length: 14; V gene: TRBV10-3; D gene: TRBD1; clone size: NA; J gene: TRBJ1-2; CDR3 DNA: TGTGCCATCAGTGAGGACAGGGTTCGCGATGGCTACACCTTC; CDR3 protein: CAISEDRVRDGYTF
CDR3 length: 14; V gene: TRBV6-5; D gene: NA; clone size: once; J gene: TRBJ2-2; CDR3 DNA: TGTGCCAGCAGTTACTCGCCAGGGTCCGGGGAGCTGTTTTTT; CDR3 protein: CASSYSPGSGELFF
CDR3 length: 17; V gene: TRBV7-8; D gene: TRBD2; clone size: NA; J gene: TRBJ2-7; CDR3 DNA: TGTGCCAGCAGCTTAGATCGGACTAGCGGGAGTAGGTACGAGCAGTACTTC; CDR3 protein: CASSLDRTSGSRYEQYF
CDR3 length: 14; V gene: TRBV7-8; D gene: TRBD1; clone size: NA; J gene: TRBJ2-7; CDR3 DNA: TGTGCCAGCAGTGCGGACAGGGTGGGCCACGAGCAGTACTTC; CDR3 protein: CASSADRVGHEQYF
CDR3 length: 13; V gene: TRBV7-2; D gene: NA; clone size: NA; J gene: TRBJ1-5; CDR3 DNA: TGTGCCAGCAGCCCCGACAGCAATCAGCCCCAGCATTTT; CDR3 protein: CASSPDSNQPQHF
CDR3 length: 15; V gene: TRBV13; D gene: NA; clone size: NA; J gene: TRBJ2-5; CDR3 DNA: TGTGCCAGCAGCTTGGGCCCGACACCGCAAGAGACCCAGTACTTC; CDR3 protein: CASSLGPTPQETQYF
CDR3 length: 13; V gene: TRBV19; D gene: NA; clone size: NA; J gene: TRBJ1-1; CDR3 DNA: TGTGCCAGCATACTGGGAAGAAACACTGAAGCTTTCTTT; CDR3 protein: CASILGRNTEAFF
CDR3 length: 13; V gene: TRBV30; D gene: NA; clone size: NA; J gene: TRBJ2-5; CDR3 DNA: TGTGCCTGGAGTGGGGGGATGCAAGAGACCCAGTACTTC; CDR3 protein: CAWSGGMQETQYF
CDR3 length: 14; V gene: TRBV27; D gene: NA; clone size: NA; J gene: TRBJ1-4; CDR3 DNA: TGTGCCAGCAGTGGTCGGACGGGCAATGAAAAACTGTTTTTT; CDR3 protein: CASSGRTGNEKLFF
CDR3 length: 14; V gene: TRBV19; D gene: NA; clone size: NA; J gene: TRBJ1-1; CDR3 DNA: TGTGCCAGTAGTATGGGTGGTTGGATGGCTGAAGCTTTCTTT; CDR3 protein: CASSMGGWMAEAFF
CDR3 length: 12; V gene: TRBV27; D gene: NA; clone size: NA; J gene: TRBJ2-7; CDR3 DNA: TGTGCCAGCAGCCCACTGGGACGGAGAAGGTACTTC; CDR3 protein: CASSPLGRRRYF
CDR3 length: 15; V gene: TRBV7-3; D gene: NA; clone size: once; J gene: TRBJ2-1; CDR3 DNA: TGTGCCAGCAGCTCTTCGCGGGGGCCGTACAATGAGCAGTTCTTC; CDR3 protein: CASSSSRGPYNEQFF
CDR3 length: 14; V gene: TRBV7-9; D gene: TRBD2; clone size: NA; J gene: TRBJ2-7; CDR3 DNA: TGTGCCAGCAGCTTTCTAGCGGGAGCCTACGAGCAGTACTTC; CDR3 protein: CASSFLAGAYEQYF
CDR3 length: 16; V gene: TRBV6-1; D gene: NA; clone size: few; J gene: TRBJ1-5; CDR3 DNA: TGTGCCAGCAGTGAAAAGGGACACAAGGGCAATCAGCCCCAGCATTTT; CDR3 protein: CASSEKGHKGNQPQHF
CDR3 length: 14; V gene: TRBV7-7; D gene: NA; clone size: NA; J gene: TRBJ2-7; CDR3 DNA: TGTGCTAGCAGCCCCGGACCGAATATCTACGAGCAGTACTTC; CDR3 protein: CASSPGPNIYEQYF
CDR3 length: 13; V gene: TRBV5-6; D gene: NA; clone size: NA; J gene: TRBJ2-5; CDR3 DNA: TGTGCCAGCAGCTTCGCCAGCCAAGAGACCCAGTACTTC; CDR3 protein: CASSFASQETQYF
CDR3 length: 12; V gene: TRBV7-9; D gene: NA; clone size: NA; J gene: TRBJ1-1; CDR3 DNA: TGTGCCACCGTAGGGGGTTTCACTGAAGCTTTCTTT; CDR3 protein: CATVGGFTEAFF
CDR3 length: 15; V gene: TRBV11-3; D gene: TRBD1; clone size: once; J gene: TRBJ2-2; CDR3 DNA: TGTGCCAGCAGCGCATGGGACAGGGACACCGGGGAGCTGTTTTTT; CDR3 protein: CASSAWDRDTGELFF
CDR3 length: 16; V gene: TRBV11-3; D gene: NA; clone size: NA; J gene: TRBJ2-1; CDR3 DNA: TGTGCCAGCAGCTTAGCCGGTCCCGAGTACTACAATGAGCAGTTCTTC; CDR3 protein: CASSLAGPEYYNEQFF
CDR3 length: 16; V gene: TRBV27; D gene: TRBD1; clone size: once; J gene: TRBJ2-7; CDR3 DNA: TGTGCCAGCAGTTTATCCAGGACAGGGGGCTCCTACGAGCAGTACTTC; CDR3 protein: CASSLSRTGGSYEQYF
CDR3 length: 14; V gene: TRBV9; D gene: NA; clone size: NA; J gene: TRBJ1-2; CDR3 DNA: TGTGCCAGCAGCCAAGAACAGCTTCGCTATGGCTACACCTTC; CDR3 protein: CASSQEQLRYGYTF
CDR3 length: 15; V gene: TRBV6-4; D gene: TRBD2; clone size: NA; J gene: TRBJ2-3; CDR3 DNA: TGTGCCAGCAGTTGGACTAGCGGGGGATCAGATACGCAGTATTTT; CDR3 protein: CASSWTSGGSDTQYF
CDR3 length: 15; V gene: TRBV7-8; D gene: NA; clone size: NA; J gene: TRBJ2-7; CDR3 DNA: TGTGCCAGCAGCTTAGCACAACGGAGCTCCTACGAGCAGTACTTC; CDR3 protein: CASSLAQRSSYEQYF
CDR3 length: 16; V gene: TRBV9; D gene: NA; clone size: NA; J gene: TRBJ1-1; CDR3 DNA: TGTGCCAGCAGCGTAGTGGTCAGGGGACCTGGCACTGAAGCTTTCTTT; CDR3 protein: CASSVVVRGPGTEAFF
CDR3 length: 10; V gene: TRBV2; D gene: NA; clone size: NA; J gene: TRBJ2-1; CDR3 DNA: TGTGCCAGCATAGGCAATGAGCAGTTCTTC; CDR3 protein: CASIGNEQFF
CDR3 length: 18; V gene: TRBV29-1; D gene: TRBD1; clone size: NA; J gene: TRBJ2-5; CDR3 DNA: TGCAGCGTTGAAGATGGATGGGGGACAGGGGCCCCCCAAGAGACCCAGTACTTC; CDR3 protein: CSVEDGWGTGAPQETQYF
CDR3 length: 15; V gene: TRBV10-2; D gene: NA; clone size: NA; J gene: TRBJ2-7; CDR3 DNA: TGCGCCAGCAGTGACCGGGACGGAGCCTCCTACGAGCAGTACTTC; CDR3 protein: CASSDRDGASYEQYF
CDR3 length: 13; V gene: TRBV10-1; D gene: NA; clone size: NA; J gene: TRBJ2-7; CDR3 DNA: TGCGCCAGCAGTGAGCGGGGTCGCTACGAGCAGTACTTC; CDR3 protein: CASSERGRYEQYF
CDR3 length: 17; V gene: TRBV4-1; D gene: TRBD2; clone size: NA; J gene: TRBJ2-2; CDR3 DNA: TGCGCCAGCAGCCACATTAGCGGGGGGGCGAACACCGGGGAGCTGTTTTTT; CDR3 protein: CASSHISGGANTGELFF
CDR3 length: 13; V gene: TRBV9; D gene: NA; clone size: NA; J gene: TRBJ1-2; CDR3 DNA: TGTGCCAGCAGCCCCCGCCTTAACTATGGCTACACCTTC; CDR3 protein: CASSPRLNYGYTF
CDR3 length: 14; V gene: TRBV7-8; D gene: NA; clone size: NA; J gene: TRBJ2-7; CDR3 DNA: TGTGCCAGCAGCTTAGCGCAGAGGGTCTACGAGCAGTACTTC; CDR3 protein: CASSLAQRVYEQYF
CDR3 length: 17; V gene: TRBV6-1; D gene: TRBD2; clone size: NA; J gene: TRBJ2-7; CDR3 DNA: TGTGCCAGCAGTGACCTAGGTTTGATAGCGGGAGTAAACGAGCAGTACTTC; CDR3 protein: CASSDLGLIAGVNEQYF
CDR3 length: 16; V gene: TRBV13; D gene: TRBD1; clone size: NA; J gene: TRBJ2-6; CDR3 DNA: TGTGCCAGCAGCACCGGGACAGGGAGTGGGGCCAACGTCCTGACTTTC; CDR3 protein: CASSTGTGSGANVLTF
CDR3 length: 16; V gene: TRBV7-3; D gene: TRBD2; clone size: NA; J gene: TRBJ2-1; CDR3 DNA: TGTGCCAGCAGCTTAATTAGCGGGAGCCCTGGGAATGAGCAGTTCTTC; CDR3 protein: CASSLISGSPGNEQFF